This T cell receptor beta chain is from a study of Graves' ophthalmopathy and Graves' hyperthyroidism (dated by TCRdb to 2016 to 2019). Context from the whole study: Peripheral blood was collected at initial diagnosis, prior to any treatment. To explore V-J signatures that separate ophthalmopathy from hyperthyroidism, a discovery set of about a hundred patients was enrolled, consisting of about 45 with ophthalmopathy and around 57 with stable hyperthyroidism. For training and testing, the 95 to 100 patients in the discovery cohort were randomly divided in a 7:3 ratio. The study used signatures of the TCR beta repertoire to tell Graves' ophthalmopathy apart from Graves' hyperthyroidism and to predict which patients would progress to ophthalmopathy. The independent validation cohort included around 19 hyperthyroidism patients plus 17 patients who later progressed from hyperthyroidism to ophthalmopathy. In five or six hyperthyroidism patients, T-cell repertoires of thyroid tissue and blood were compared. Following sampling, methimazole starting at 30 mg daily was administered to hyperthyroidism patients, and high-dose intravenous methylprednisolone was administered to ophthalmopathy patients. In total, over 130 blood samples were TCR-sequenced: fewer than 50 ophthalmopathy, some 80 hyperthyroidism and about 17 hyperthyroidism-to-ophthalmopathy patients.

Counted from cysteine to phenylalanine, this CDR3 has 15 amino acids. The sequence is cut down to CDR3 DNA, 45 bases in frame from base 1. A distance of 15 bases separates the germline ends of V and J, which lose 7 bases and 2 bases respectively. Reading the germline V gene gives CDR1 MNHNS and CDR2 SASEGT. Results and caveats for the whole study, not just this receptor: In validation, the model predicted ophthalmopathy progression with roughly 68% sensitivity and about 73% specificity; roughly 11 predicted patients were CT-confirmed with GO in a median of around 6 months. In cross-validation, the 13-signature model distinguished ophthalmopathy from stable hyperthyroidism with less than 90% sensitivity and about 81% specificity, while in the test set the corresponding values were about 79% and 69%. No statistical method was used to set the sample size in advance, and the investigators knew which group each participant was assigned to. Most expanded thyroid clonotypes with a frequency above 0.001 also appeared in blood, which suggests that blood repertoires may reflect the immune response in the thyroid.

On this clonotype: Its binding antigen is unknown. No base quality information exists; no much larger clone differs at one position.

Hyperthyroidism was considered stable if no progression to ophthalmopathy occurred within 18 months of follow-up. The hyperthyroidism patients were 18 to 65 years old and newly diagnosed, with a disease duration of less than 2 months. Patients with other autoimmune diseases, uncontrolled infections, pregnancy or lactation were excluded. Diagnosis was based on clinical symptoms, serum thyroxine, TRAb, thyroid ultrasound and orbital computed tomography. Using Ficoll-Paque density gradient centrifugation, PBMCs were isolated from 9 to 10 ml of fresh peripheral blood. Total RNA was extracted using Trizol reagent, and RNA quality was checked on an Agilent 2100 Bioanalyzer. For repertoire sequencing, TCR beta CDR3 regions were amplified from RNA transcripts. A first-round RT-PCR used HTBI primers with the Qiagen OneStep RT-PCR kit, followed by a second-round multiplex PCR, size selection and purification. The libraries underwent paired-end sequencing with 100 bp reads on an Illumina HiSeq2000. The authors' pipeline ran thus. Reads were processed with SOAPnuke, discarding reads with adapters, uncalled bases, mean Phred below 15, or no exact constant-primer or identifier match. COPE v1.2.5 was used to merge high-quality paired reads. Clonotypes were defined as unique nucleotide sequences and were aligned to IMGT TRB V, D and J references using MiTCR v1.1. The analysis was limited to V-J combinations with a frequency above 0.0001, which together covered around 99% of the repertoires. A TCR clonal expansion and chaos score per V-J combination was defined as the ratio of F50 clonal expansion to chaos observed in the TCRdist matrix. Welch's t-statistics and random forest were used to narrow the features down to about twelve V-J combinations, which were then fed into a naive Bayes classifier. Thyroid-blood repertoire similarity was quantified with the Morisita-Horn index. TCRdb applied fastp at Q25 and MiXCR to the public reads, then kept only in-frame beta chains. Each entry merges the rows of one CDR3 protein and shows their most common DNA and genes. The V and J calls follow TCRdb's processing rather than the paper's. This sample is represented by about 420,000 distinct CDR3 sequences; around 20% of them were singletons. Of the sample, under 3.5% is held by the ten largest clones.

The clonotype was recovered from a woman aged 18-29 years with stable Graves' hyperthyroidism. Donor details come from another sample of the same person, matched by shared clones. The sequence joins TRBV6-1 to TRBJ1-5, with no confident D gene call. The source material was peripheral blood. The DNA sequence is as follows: TGTGCCAGCACGCCTCAAGGTCTGGGCAATCAGCCCCAGCATTTT. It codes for CASTPQGLGNQPQHF.